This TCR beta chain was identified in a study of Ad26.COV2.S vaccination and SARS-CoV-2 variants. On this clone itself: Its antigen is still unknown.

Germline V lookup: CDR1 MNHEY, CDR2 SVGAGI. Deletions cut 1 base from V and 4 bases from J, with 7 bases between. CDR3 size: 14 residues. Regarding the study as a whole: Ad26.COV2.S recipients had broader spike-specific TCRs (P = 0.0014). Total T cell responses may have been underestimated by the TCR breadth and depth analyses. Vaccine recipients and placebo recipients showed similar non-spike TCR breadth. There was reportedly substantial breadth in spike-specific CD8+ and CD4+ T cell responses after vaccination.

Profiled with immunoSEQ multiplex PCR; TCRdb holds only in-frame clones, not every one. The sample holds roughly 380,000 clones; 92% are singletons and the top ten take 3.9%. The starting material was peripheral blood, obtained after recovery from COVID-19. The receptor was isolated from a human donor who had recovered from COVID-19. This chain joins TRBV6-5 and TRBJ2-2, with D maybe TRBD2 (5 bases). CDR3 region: CASSYYEGTGELFF. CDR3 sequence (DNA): TGTGCCAGCAGTTACTACGAGGGCACCGGGGAGCTGTTTTTT.